This T cell receptor (beta chain) originates from a study of T cell responses to AZD1222 COVID-19 vaccine. The CDR3 consists of 12 residues. In germline, CDR1 is GTSNPN, CDR2 SVGIG (reference sequence). Trimming took off 2 bases at V and 7 bases at J, with 11 bases between the two ends. Data came from immunoSEQ multiplex PCR; TCRdb stores just in-frame clones and leaves some out. The sample lists 150,000 to 200,000 clones, roughly 92% occurring once. The chain links TRBV30 to TRBJ2-5, with D unresolved. The specimen comprised peripheral blood, sampled 28 days after the second AZD1222 dose. The TCR comes from an adult who received the AZD1222 COVID-19 vaccine. CDR3 loop: CAWSRAGPTQYF. In DNA form, the CDR3 reads TGTGCCTGGAGTCGGGCTGGTCCGACCCAGTACTTC.